Listed below are T cell receptor beta chains from one sample, sequenced in a study of neoadjuvant anti-PD-1 for oral cavity cancer. TCRdb keeps only in-frame clones here, not all; method: immunoSEQ multiplex PCR. Of 20,000 to 25,000 clones in the sample, 35% to 50% are singletons; the top ten hold 40%. The source material was tumor tissue, sampled after nivolumab (anti-PD-1) treatment. The receptors originated from a person between 35 and 79 years old with oral cavity squamous cell carcinoma. CDR3s include the opening cysteine and the closing phenylalanine or tryptophan. D genes are given only for firm matches. Not all rows give a size; the values are once, few, many and, for expanded clones, a class.

CDR3 protein | CDR3 DNA | clone size | V gene | D gene | CDR3 length | J gene
CASSVDQGLSYEQYF | TGTGCCAGCAGCGTCGACCAGGGGCTCTCCTACGAGCAGTACTTC | - | TRBV9 | - | 15 | TRBJ2-7
CASSYPPGAETQYF | TGTGCCAGCAGCTATCCTCCGGGGGCTGAGACCCAGTACTTC | - | TRBV7-9 | - | 14 | TRBJ2-5
CASAYPGQGYNEQFF | TGTGCCAGCGCCTATCCAGGACAGGGGTACAATGAGCAGTTCTTC | few | TRBV6-5 | TRBD1 | 15 | TRBJ2-1
CASRLQGRNIQYF | TGTGCCAGCCGTCTACAGGGGAGGAACATTCAGTACTTC | few | TRBV6-5 | - | 13 | TRBJ2-4
CASSLRQVSNQPQHF | TGTGCCAGCAGCTTGCGTCAGGTTAGCAATCAGCCCCAGCATTTT | few | TRBV5-6 | - | 15 | TRBJ1-5
CASSPGTSGGLRTGELFF | TGCGCCAGCAGTCCCGGGACTAGCGGGGGGCTGAGAACCGGGGAGCTGTTTTTT | - | TRBV4-1 | TRBD2 | 18 | TRBJ2-2
CASSSGSTGSYNSPLHF | TGTGCCAGCAGCTCGGGCTCCACGGGCTCCTATAATTCACCCCTCCACTTT | - | TRBV7-2 | - | 17 | TRBJ1-6
CASSIGREGAEAFF | TGTGCCAGTAGTATTGGGAGGGAAGGGGCTGAAGCTTTCTTT | medium-sized | TRBV19 | - | 14 | TRBJ1-1
CASSEGAISGNTIYF | TGTGCCAGCAGTGAAGGGGCGATATCTGGAAACACCATATATTTT | many | TRBV25-1 | - | 15 | TRBJ1-3
CASSVVTPNTEAFF | TGTGCCAGCAGCGTAGTGACTCCAAACACTGAAGCTTTCTTT | - | TRBV9 | - | 14 | TRBJ1-1
CASSLDYEQYF | TGTGCCAGCTCACTGGACTACGAGCAGTACTTC | few | TRBV18 | - | 11 | TRBJ2-7
CASSPLQGGEVNEQFF | TGTGCCAGCAGCCCTTTGCAGGGGGGCGAAGTCAATGAGCAGTTCTTC | once | TRBV4-2 | - | 16 | TRBJ2-1
CASSLDSVAYEQYF | TGTGCCAGCAGCTTAGACTCGGTCGCCTACGAGCAGTACTTC | few | TRBV7-2 | - | 14 | TRBJ2-7